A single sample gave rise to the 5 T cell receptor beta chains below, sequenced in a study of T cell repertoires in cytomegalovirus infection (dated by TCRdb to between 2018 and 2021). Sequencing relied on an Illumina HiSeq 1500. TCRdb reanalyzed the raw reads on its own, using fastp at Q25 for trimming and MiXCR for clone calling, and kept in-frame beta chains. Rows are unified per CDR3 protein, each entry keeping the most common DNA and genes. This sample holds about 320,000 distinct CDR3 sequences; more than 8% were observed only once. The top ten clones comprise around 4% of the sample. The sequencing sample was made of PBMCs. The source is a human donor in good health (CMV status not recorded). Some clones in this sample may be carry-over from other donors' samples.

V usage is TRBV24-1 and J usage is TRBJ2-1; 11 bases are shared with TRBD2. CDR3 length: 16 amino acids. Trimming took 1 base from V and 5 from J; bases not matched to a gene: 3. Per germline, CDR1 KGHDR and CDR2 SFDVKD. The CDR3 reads CATSDFTSGRDNEQFF. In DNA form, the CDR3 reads TGTGCCACCAGTGATTTTACTAGCGGGAGAGACAATGAGCAGTTCTTC.

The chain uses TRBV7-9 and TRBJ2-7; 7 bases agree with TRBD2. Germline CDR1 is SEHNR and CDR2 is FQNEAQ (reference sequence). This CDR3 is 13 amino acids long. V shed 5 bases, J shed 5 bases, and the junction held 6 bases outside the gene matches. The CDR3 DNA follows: TGTGCCAGCAGCCGCGGGAGAGGCGACGAGCAGTACTTC. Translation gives CASSRGRGDEQYF.

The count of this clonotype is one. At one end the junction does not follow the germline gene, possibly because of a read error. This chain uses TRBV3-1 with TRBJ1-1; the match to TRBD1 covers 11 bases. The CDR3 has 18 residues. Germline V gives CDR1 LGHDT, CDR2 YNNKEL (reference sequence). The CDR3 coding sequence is TGTGCCAGCATCCAAGCTTGGGACAGGGGGTTTATGAACACTGAAGCTTTCTTT. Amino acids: CASIQAWDRGFMNTEAFF.

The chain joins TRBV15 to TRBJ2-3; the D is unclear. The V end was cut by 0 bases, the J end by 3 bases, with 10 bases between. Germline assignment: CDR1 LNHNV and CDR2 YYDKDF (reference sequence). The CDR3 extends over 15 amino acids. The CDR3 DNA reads TGTGCCACCAGCAGAGATTCCCCAACGACAGATACGCAGTATTTT. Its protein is CATSRDSPTTDTQYF.

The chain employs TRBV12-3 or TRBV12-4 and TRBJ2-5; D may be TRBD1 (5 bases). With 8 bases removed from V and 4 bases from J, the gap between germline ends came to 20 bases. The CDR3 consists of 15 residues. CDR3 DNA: TGTGCCAGCCGCCCCCTGGGGCAGGTCGGAGAGACCCAGTACTTC. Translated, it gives CASRPLGQVGETQYF.